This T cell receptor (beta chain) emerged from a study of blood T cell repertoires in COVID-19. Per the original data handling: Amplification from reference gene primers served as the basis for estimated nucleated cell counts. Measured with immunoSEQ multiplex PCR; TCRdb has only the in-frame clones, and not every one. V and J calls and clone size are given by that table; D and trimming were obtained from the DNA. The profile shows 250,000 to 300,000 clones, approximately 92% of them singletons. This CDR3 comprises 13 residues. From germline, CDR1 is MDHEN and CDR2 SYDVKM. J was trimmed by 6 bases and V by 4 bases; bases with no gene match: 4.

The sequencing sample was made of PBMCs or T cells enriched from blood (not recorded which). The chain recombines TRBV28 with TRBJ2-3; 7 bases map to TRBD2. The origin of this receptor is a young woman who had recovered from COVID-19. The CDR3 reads CASSSGRGDTQYF. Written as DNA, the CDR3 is TGTGCCAGCAGTTCGGGGAGGGGTGATACGCAGTATTTT.